The clone carrying this T cell receptor (beta chain) was seen a handful of times. The same CDR3 is also encoded by other DNA sequences in this sample. Some clones are missing from TCRdb's copy, which holds only in-frame ones; the method was immunoSEQ multiplex PCR. The sample lists about 120,000 clones, roughly 88% occurring once. The data belong to a study of control samples from healthy donors and cancer patients. Germline V gene sequence: CDR1 SGHTA, CDR2 FQGNSA. The CDR3 is 13 residues long. Trimming pared 1 base from V and 4 bases from J, leaving 5 bases between. Sequences were obtained from blood. V is TRBV7-2 and J is TRBJ1-5; D ambiguous. This clonotype was sampled from a man between 40 and 49 years old in good health. CDR3 residues: CASSLDRNQPQHF. The CDR3 DNA follows: TGTGCCAGCAGCTTAGACAGAAATCAGCCCCAGCATTTT. Based on the CDR3 plus reference TRBV7-2 and TRBJ1-5, the full variable domain is GAGVSQSPSNKVTEKGKDVELRCDPISGHTALYWYRQSLGQGLEFLIYFQGNSAPDKSGLPSDRFSAERTGGSVSTLTIQRTQQEDSAVYLCASSLDRNQPQHFGDGTRLSIL.